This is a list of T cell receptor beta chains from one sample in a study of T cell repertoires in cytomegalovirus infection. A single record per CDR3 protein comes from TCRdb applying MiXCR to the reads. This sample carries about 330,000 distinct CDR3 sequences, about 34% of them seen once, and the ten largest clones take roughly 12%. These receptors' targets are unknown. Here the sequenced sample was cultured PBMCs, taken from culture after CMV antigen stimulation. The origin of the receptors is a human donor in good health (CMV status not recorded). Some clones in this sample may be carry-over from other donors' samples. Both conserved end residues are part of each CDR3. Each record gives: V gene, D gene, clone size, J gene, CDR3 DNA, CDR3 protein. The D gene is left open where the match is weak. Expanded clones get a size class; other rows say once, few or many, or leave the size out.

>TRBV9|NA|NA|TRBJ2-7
TGTGCCAGCAGCTTCGACGGAGGAAGCGAGCAGTACTTC
CASSFDGGSEQYF
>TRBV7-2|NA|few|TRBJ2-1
TGTGCCAGCAGCTTAGCCTACGGACACAATGAGCAGTTCTTC
CASSLAYGHNEQFF
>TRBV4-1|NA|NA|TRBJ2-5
TGCGCCAGCAGCCAATCCAAAGACACGGACCTACATTCGGCCCAGTACTTC
CASSQSKDTDLHSAQYF
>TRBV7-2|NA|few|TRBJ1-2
TGTGCCAGCAGCACCCTGGATGGGGGAGGCTACACCTTC
CASSTLDGGGYTF
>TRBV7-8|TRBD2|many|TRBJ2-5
TGTGCCAGCAGTTACATCGGGGGGGCTAGGCAAGAGACCCAGTACTTC
CASSYIGGARQETQYF
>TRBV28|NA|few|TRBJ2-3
TGTGCCAGCAGTCTCGGGGGACGAGGGGATACGCAGTATTTT
CASSLGGRGDTQYF
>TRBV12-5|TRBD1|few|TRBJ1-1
TGTGCTAGTGGTTTGGTACTTGGACAGGGCACTGAAGCTTTCTTT
CASGLVLGQGTEAFF
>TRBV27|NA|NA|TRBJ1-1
TGTGCCAGCAGTTTAAAGGGGCTAAGCCAGAACACTGAAGCTTTCTTT
CASSLKGLSQNTEAFF
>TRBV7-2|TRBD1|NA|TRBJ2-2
TGTGCCAGCAGCTTAGACAGGGGCGTCGCCGGGGAGCTGTTTTTT
CASSLDRGVAGELFF
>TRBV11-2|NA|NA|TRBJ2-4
TGTGCCAGCAGCTTAGCCCAAGCCCGGGGCCTAGCCAAAAACATTCAGTACTTC
CASSLAQARGLAKNIQYF
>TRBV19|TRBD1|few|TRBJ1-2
TGTGCCAGTAGTATTTCCCGGGACAGCTACGATGGCTACACCTTC
CASSISRDSYDGYTF
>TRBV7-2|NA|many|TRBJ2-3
TGTGCCAGCAGTCTAACAAATTCCCCCCAGCCCGGTCGTTCGTATTTT
CASSLTNSPQPGRSYF
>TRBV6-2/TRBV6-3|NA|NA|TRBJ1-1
TGTGCCAGCAGCCACAGGTATGAAGCTTTCTTT
CASSHRYEAFF
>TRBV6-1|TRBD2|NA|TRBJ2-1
TGTGCCGCAGGGCTAGCGGGAACCAATGAGCAGTTCTTC
CAAGLAGTNEQFF
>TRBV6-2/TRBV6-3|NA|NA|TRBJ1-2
TGTGCCAGCAGTTACAGCTTGGGGGACTATGGCTACACCTTC
CASSYSLGDYGYTF
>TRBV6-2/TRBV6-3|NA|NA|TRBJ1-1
TGTGCCAGCGATATAGCGCCTGGTTCAGCTAACACTGAAGCTTTCTTT
CASDIAPGSANTEAFF
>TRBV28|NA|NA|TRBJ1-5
TGTGCCAGCAGCCCCGTTTTTTCGACAGTAGGACGCATTTATAGCAATCAGCCCCAGCATTTT
CASSPVFSTVGRIYSNQPQHF
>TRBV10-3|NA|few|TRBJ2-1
TGTGCCATCAGTGGGATCCAGAATGAGCAGTTCTTC
CAISGIQNEQFF
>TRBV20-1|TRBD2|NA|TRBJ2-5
TGCAGTGCGGCCGGGACTAGCGGAAACCAAGAGACCCAGTACTTC
CSAAGTSGNQETQYF
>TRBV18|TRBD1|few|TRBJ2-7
TGTGCCAGCTCACCACTTCTATCCGGACAGGGGAACTACGAGCAGTACTTC
CASSPLLSGQGNYEQYF
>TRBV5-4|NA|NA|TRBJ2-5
TGTGCCAGCAGCTTGGGGGGAGCGGAAAAGACCCAGTACTTC
CASSLGGAEKTQYF
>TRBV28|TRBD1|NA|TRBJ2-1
TGTGCCAGCAGGAGGACAGGGGCGGCGGAGGGCATCTACAATGAGCAGTTCTTC
CASRRTGAAEGIYNEQFF
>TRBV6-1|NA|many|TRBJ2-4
TGTGCCAGCAGTGTACGGCCGAACGCCTTGAACATTCAGTACTTC
CASSVRPNALNIQYF
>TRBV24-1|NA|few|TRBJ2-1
TGTGCCACCGGACCGGTAAATGAGCAGTTCTTC
CATGPVNEQFF
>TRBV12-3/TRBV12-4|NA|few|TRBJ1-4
TGTGCCAGCCTAGAGTTGACTAATGAAAAACTGTTTTTT
CASLELTNEKLFF
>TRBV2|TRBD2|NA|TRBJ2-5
TGTGCCAGCAGTGAAGAGGCCGGGAGGGAAGAGACCCAGTACTTC
CASSEEAGREETQYF
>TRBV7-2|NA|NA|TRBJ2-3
TGTGCCAGCAGCTCCGCCTTGACAGATACGCAGTATTTT
CASSSALTDTQYF
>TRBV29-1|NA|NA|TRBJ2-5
TGCAGCGTGCGGACCCAGGGAGAGACCCAGTACTTC
CSVRTQGETQYF
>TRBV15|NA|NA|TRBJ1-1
TGTGCCACCAGCAGAGGCCAGGGAGGCACTGAAGCTTTCTTT
CATSRGQGGTEAFF
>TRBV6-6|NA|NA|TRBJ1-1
TGTGCCAGCAGTATGACGGTGGACACTGAAGCTTTCTTT
CASSMTVDTEAFF
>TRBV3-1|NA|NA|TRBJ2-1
TGTGCCAGCACCGCCCGGGGCTCCTACAATGAGCAGTTCTTC
CASTARGSYNEQFF
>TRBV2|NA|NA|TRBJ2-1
TGTGCCAGTCACTCAAGCTCCTACAATGAGCAGTTCTTC
CASHSSSYNEQFF
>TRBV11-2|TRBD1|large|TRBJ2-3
TGTGCCAGCAGCTTAAACAGGGGTCGCACAGATACGCAGTATTTT
CASSLNRGRTDTQYF
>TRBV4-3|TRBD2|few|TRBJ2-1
TGCGCCAGCAGCTTAGCGGGGGAGGATCTGTTCTTC
CASSLAGEDLFF
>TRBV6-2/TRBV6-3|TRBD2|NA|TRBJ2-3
TGTGCCAGCAGTGCGACTAGCTACACGCAGTATTTT
CASSATSYTQYF
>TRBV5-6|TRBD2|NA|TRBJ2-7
TGTGCCAGCAGCGGTTCTAGCGGGAGCCTATACGAGCAGTACTTC
CASSGSSGSLYEQYF
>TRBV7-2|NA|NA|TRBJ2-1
TGTGCCAGCAGCTTTCGTAGCAATGAGCAGTTCTTC
CASSFRSNEQFF
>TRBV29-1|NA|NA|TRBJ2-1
TGCAGCGTCCTCAGCGGTAACAATGAGCAGTTCTTC
CSVLSGNNEQFF
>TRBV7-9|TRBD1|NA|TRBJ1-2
TGTGCCAGCAGGGCCGGACAGGTTAACTATGGCTACACCTTC
CASRAGQVNYGYTF
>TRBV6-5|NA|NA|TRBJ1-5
TGTGCCAGCAGTTACCTCGGGACGGCGGGTCAGCCCCAGCATTTT
CASSYLGTAGQPQHF
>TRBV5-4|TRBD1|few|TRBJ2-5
TGTGCCAGCAGCTTTCAAATGACAGGGCTGGGAGAGACCCAGTACTTC
CASSFQMTGLGETQYF
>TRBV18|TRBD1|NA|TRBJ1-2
TGTGCCAGCTCACCAGCAGGGGGGGATCGCTACGGCTACACCTTC
CASSPAGGDRYGYTF
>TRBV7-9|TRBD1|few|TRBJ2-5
TGTGCCAGCAGCACTTTTACCGGGACAGGGGAAAAGACCCAGTACTTC
CASSTFTGTGEKTQYF
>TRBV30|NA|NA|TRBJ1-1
TGTGCCTGGAGTTCCAAATCTGGGCAGGGAAACACTGAAGCTTTCTTT
CAWSSKSGQGNTEAFF
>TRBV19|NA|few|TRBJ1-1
TGTGCCAGTAGTTTGGACAGTCGCTCTTCTTACACTGAAGCTTTCTTT
CASSLDSRSSYTEAFF
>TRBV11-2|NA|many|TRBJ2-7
TGTGCCAGCAGCTTAGCCCCGCGACTGGGTTCCTACGAGCAGTACTTC
CASSLAPRLGSYEQYF
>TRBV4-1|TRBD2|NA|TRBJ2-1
TGCGCCAGCAGCGCCATAGCGGGAGGACCTAATGAGCAGTTCTTC
CASSAIAGGPNEQFF
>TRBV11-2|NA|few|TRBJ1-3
TGTGCCAGCAGCTACCAGGGGGGAAACACCATATATTTT
CASSYQGGNTIYF
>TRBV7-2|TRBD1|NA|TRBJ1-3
TGTGCCAGCAGCTTAATGGGACAGGGGTTCTCTGGAAACACCATATATTTT
CASSLMGQGFSGNTIYF
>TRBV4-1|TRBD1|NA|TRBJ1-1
TGCGCCAGCAGCCAAGCAACGACAGGGGTGGACACTGAAGCTTTCTTT
CASSQATTGVDTEAFF
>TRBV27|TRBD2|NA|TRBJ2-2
TGTGCCAGCCTCCCCCCCGGGAGGGCCGCGAACACCGGGGAGCTGTTTTTT
CASLPPGRAANTGELFF